A selection of T cell receptor beta chains follows, all from one sample in a study of T-cell memory formation after mild COVID-19. TCRdb re-called the 5' RACE reads with MiXCR, one entry per CDR3 protein. The data show about 470,000 distinct CDR3 sequences, 18% seen once. Sequencing was done on a sample of PBMCs or a T cell subset sorted from them (not recorded which). These receptors all come from an adult woman who had mild COVID-19 (a few samples of this study predate the infection). Cell type and time point are not known. The CDR3 runs from the conserved cysteine through the conserved F or W. The order of the fields is V gene, clone size, J gene, D gene, CDR3 DNA, CDR3 protein. The D gene is left open where the match is weak. Expanded clones get a size class; other rows say once, few or many, or leave the size out.

v_call: TRBV12-3/TRBV12-4
clone_size: many
j_call: TRBJ1-2
d_call: TRBD1
cdr3_nt: TGTGCCAGCAGTCTGGGACAGGGTGGTAACTATGGCTACACCTTC
cdr3_aa: CASSLGQGGNYGYTF

v_call: TRBV7-2
clone_size: few
j_call: TRBJ2-1
d_call: TRBD2
cdr3_nt: TGTGCCAGCAGCTCTAGCGGATTTTACAATGAGCAGTTCTTC
cdr3_aa: CASSSSGFYNEQFF

v_call: TRBV11-2
clone_size: few
j_call: TRBJ1-1
d_call: TRBD1
cdr3_nt: TGTGCCAGCAGACAGGGGTATTCGAACACTGAAGCTTTCTTT
cdr3_aa: CASRQGYSNTEAFF

v_call: TRBV5-6
clone_size: .
j_call: TRBJ2-3
d_call: .
cdr3_nt: TGTGCCAGCAGCTTATATCAGGGGCAAATGGAGCAGTATTTT
cdr3_aa: CASSLYQGQMEQYF

v_call: TRBV2
clone_size: few
j_call: TRBJ2-5
d_call: TRBD2
cdr3_nt: TGTGCCAGCAGTGGGGGGCACCCACTAGCGGCTTGGGAGACCCAGTACTTC
cdr3_aa: CASSGGHPLAAWETQYF

v_call: TRBV20-1
clone_size: few
j_call: TRBJ2-1
d_call: .
cdr3_nt: TGCAGTGCTAGTTTTCAGAGTTACAATGAGCAGTTCTTC
cdr3_aa: CSASFQSYNEQFF

v_call: TRBV2
clone_size: .
j_call: TRBJ2-5
d_call: .
cdr3_nt: TGTGCCAGCAGTGAAGATTTCAGTGCCGGAGAAGAGACCCAGTACTTC
cdr3_aa: CASSEDFSAGEETQYF

v_call: TRBV12-3/TRBV12-4
clone_size: once
j_call: TRBJ1-1
d_call: .
cdr3_nt: TGTGCCAGCAGCCGGGGGGACAAGGTGAACACTGAAGCTTTCTTT
cdr3_aa: CASSRGDKVNTEAFF

v_call: TRBV19
clone_size: .
j_call: TRBJ2-1
d_call: .
cdr3_nt: TGTGCCAGTAGAGAGCGGCACAGGGTAGGGCACAATGAGCAGTTCTTC
cdr3_aa: CASRERHRVGHNEQFF

v_call: TRBV6-5
clone_size: few
j_call: TRBJ2-7
d_call: TRBD1
cdr3_nt: TGTGCCAGCAGTTACGACAGGGCGGCCTACGAGCAGTACTTC
cdr3_aa: CASSYDRAAYEQYF

v_call: TRBV20-1
clone_size: few
j_call: TRBJ2-1
d_call: .
cdr3_nt: TGCAGTGCTAACCGGGACTTCAATGAGCAGTTCTTC
cdr3_aa: CSANRDFNEQFF

v_call: TRBV18
clone_size: .
j_call: TRBJ1-6
d_call: TRBD1
cdr3_nt: TGTGCCAGCTCACCCGGGACAGGGACTTCACCCCTCCACTTT
cdr3_aa: CASSPGTGTSPLHF

v_call: TRBV29-1
clone_size: few
j_call: TRBJ1-1
d_call: .
cdr3_nt: TGCAGCGTCTCGGGGACCCTTAGGACTGAAGCTTTCTTT
cdr3_aa: CSVSGTLRTEAFF

v_call: TRBV11-2
clone_size: many
j_call: TRBJ2-2
d_call: .
cdr3_nt: TGTGCCAGCAGCTTAGTGGGGGGAAACACCGGGGAGCTGTTTTTT
cdr3_aa: CASSLVGGNTGELFF

v_call: TRBV10-1
clone_size: .
j_call: TRBJ2-4
d_call: .
cdr3_nt: TGCGCCAGCAGTGAGCCCAGACCCCGGGGGCGAGGTGTTGCCAAAAACATTCAGTACTTC
cdr3_aa: CASSEPRPRGRGVAKNIQYF

v_call: TRBV6-2/TRBV6-3
clone_size: .
j_call: TRBJ1-2
d_call: .
cdr3_nt: TGTGCCAGCAGTTACGGGATCTTGCGACAGCACTATGGCTACACCTTC
cdr3_aa: CASSYGILRQHYGYTF

v_call: TRBV24-1
clone_size: many
j_call: TRBJ2-7
d_call: TRBD1
cdr3_nt: TGTGCCACCGCTAGTACCGGGACAGGGACATCCTACGAGCAGTACTTC
cdr3_aa: CATASTGTGTSYEQYF

v_call: TRBV6-5
clone_size: .
j_call: TRBJ2-6
d_call: .
cdr3_nt: TGTGCCAGCAGCCGCGATCAGATCCGCTCTGGGGCCAACGTCCTGACTTTC
cdr3_aa: CASSRDQIRSGANVLTF